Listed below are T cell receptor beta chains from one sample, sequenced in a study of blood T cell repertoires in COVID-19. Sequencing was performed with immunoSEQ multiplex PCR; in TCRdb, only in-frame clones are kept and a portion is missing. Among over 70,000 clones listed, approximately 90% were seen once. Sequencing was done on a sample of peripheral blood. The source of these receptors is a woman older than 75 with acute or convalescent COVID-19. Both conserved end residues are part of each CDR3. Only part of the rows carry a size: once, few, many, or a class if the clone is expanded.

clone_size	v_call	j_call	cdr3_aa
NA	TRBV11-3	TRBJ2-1	CASTLKRGGEQFF
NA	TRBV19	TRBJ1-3	CASSIPIQGTGNTIYF
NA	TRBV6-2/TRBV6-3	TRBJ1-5	CASSYRGINQPQHF
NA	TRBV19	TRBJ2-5	CASSGTAGGQETQYF
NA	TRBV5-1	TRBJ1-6	CASSLGQGSNSPLHF
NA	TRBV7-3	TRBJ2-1	CASSLGTGGKNEQFF
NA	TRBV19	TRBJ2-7	CATSDRGEQYF
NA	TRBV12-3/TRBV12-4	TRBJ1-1	CASSLGQVAEAFF
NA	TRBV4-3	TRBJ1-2	CASSQDPGRQSYGYTF
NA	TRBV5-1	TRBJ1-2	CASSLVTGGGYGYTF
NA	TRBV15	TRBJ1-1	CATSREGTTETEAFF
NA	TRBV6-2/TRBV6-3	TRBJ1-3	CASSYGDRRIALSGNTIYF
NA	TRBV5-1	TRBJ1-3	CASSPLPDSWNTIYF
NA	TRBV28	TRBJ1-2	CASSRGRAGHTF
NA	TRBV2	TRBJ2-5	CASRDRVETQYF
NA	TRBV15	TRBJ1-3	CATSRDRGAGGGNTIYF
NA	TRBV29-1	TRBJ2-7	CSGGTGSSYEQYF
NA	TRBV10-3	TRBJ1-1	CAISESWQNTEAFF
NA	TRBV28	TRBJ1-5	CASSLSGIQPQHF
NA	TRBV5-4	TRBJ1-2	CASSSYGQASNYGYTF
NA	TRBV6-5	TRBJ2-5	CASSIAGETQYF
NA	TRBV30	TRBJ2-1	CAWSSLSGRATEQFF
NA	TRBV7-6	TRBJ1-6	CASSLVTASGSPLHF
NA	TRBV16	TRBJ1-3	CASSRSDSSQGNTIYF
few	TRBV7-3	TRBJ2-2	CASSLISPGTGPGELFF
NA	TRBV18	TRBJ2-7	CASSRGTGNYEQYF
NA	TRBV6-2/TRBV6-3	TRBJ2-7	CASSSLAYEQYF
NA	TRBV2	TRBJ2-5	CASSGQGETQYF
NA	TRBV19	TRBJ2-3	CASRGRGDVAQYF
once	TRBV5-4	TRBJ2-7	CASRAQSGRTNEQYF
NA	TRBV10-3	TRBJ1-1	CAIRRDSPTMNTEAFF
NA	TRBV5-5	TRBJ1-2	CASSLPRGAGYGYTF
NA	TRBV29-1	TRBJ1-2	CSGGQPYGYTF
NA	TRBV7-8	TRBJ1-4	CASRPGLSNEKLFF
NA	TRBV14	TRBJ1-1	CASSHSGRNTEAFF
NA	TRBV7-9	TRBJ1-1	CASSSGDPYVTEAFF
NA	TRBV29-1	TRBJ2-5	CSVEEGDRGKLRGQETQYF
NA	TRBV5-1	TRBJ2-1	CASSPEGSSYNEQFF
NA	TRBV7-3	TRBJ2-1	CASSLGDYYNEQFF